Given below is one T cell receptor (beta chain) in context. This sample also contains other DNA sequences that code for the same CDR3. These data come from a study of shared clonotypes between healthy human individuals. V was pared by 1 base and J by 3 bases, with 8 bases between. From germline, CDR1 is SGHAT and CDR2 FQNNGV. This CDR3 is 14 amino acids long. The method was immunoSEQ multiplex PCR; TCRdb's version includes in-frame clones alone and lacks a portion of them. Seen here are some 1 million clones, under 80% observed once, and the top ten hold approximately 1.5%. This receptor was taken from a man between 18 and 35 years old in good health. The specimen was memory CD4+ T cells sorted from blood. Subset: CD45RA-negative fraction. The chain is built from TRBV11-2 and TRBJ2-3; the D call may be TRBD1 or TRBD2 (5 bases each). In DNA form, the CDR3 reads TGTGCCAGCAGCTTAGGAGGGGCTACAGATACGCAGTATTTT. It encodes CASSLGGATDTQYF. The complete variable domain, with remaining parts taken from reference TRBV11-2 and TRBJ2-3, reads EAGVAQSPRYKIIEKRQSVAFWCNPISGHATLYWYQQILGQGPKLLIQFQNNGVVDDSQLPKDRFSAERLKGVDSTLKIQPAKLEDSAVYLCASSLGGATDTQYFGPGTRLTVL.